Listed below are T cell receptor beta chains from one sample, sequenced in a study of T cell responses to AZD1222 COVID-19 vaccine. Repertoires were generated with immunoSEQ multiplex PCR, while TCRdb's copy carries only in-frame clones and drops some. The profile shows 90,000 to 130,000 clones, about 88% of them singletons. Sequences were derived from peripheral blood, sampled on day 0 of AZD1222 vaccination. Receptors originate from an adult in good health. The CDR3 runs from the conserved cysteine through the conserved F or W. The D gene is left open where the match is weak. Clone size is given for some rows only: seen once, a few or many times, or a class if the clone is expanded.

j_call: TRBJ2-2; v_call: TRBV2; clone_size: -; d_call: -; cdr3_aa: CASSEVGASRATGELFF; cdr3_nt: TGTGCCAGCAGTGAAGTAGGGGCTAGCCGGGCCACCGGGGAGCTGTTTTTT
j_call: TRBJ1-2; v_call: TRBV5-4; clone_size: -; d_call: TRBD1; cdr3_aa: CASSLTGARGGYGYTF; cdr3_nt: TGTGCCAGCAGCTTGACAGGGGCCAGGGGTGGCTATGGCTACACCTTC
j_call: TRBJ2-7; v_call: TRBV6-5; clone_size: -; d_call: TRBD2; cdr3_aa: CASIWTSGTYEQYF; cdr3_nt: TGTGCCAGCATATGGACTAGCGGGACCTACGAGCAGTACTTC
j_call: TRBJ2-7; v_call: TRBV4-2; clone_size: -; d_call: TRBD1; cdr3_aa: CASSRDRSFYEQYF; cdr3_nt: TGTGCCAGCAGCCGGGACAGGTCTTTCTACGAGCAGTACTTC
j_call: TRBJ1-4; v_call: TRBV5-8; clone_size: -; d_call: TRBD1; cdr3_aa: CASSPMGQPNEKLFF; cdr3_nt: TGTGCCAGCAGCCCAATGGGACAGCCTAATGAAAAACTGTTTTTT
j_call: TRBJ1-2; v_call: TRBV6-1; clone_size: -; d_call: -; cdr3_aa: CASSELRGRDYGYTF; cdr3_nt: TGTGCCAGCAGTGAATTGAGAGGAAGGGACTATGGCTACACCTTC
j_call: TRBJ2-7; v_call: TRBV11-2; clone_size: -; d_call: TRBD1; cdr3_aa: CASSPRPGQGYEQYF; cdr3_nt: TGTGCCAGCAGCCCCAGACCGGGACAGGGCTACGAGCAGTACTTC
j_call: TRBJ1-1; v_call: TRBV4-1; clone_size: -; d_call: -; cdr3_aa: CASSQEMDTEAFF; cdr3_nt: TGCGCCAGCAGCCAAGAGATGGACACTGAAGCTTTCTTT
j_call: TRBJ2-3; v_call: TRBV24-1; clone_size: -; d_call: -; cdr3_aa: CATSEARGPTDTQYF; cdr3_nt: TGTGCCACCAGTGAGGCACGGGGTCCCACAGATACGCAGTATTTT
j_call: TRBJ1-1; v_call: TRBV24-1; clone_size: -; d_call: -; cdr3_aa: CATSDPGGGSTEAFF; cdr3_nt: TGTGCCACCAGTGACCCCGGCGGGGGTAGCACTGAAGCTTTCTTT
j_call: TRBJ2-7; v_call: TRBV3-1/TRBV3-2; clone_size: -; d_call: -; cdr3_aa: CASSPGYSYEQYF; cdr3_nt: TGTGCCAGCAGCCCCGGATACTCCTACGAGCAGTACTTC
j_call: TRBJ2-5; v_call: TRBV9; clone_size: -; d_call: TRBD1; cdr3_aa: CASSVATGGRETQYF; cdr3_nt: TGTGCCAGCAGCGTAGCTACAGGGGGCAGGGAGACCCAGTACTTC
j_call: TRBJ1-2; v_call: TRBV29-1; clone_size: -; d_call: -; cdr3_aa: CSAPDRSYGYTF; cdr3_nt: TGCAGCGCTCCCGACAGGAGCTATGGCTACACCTTC
j_call: TRBJ1-2; v_call: TRBV12-3/TRBV12-4; clone_size: -; d_call: -; cdr3_aa: CASSPGPTYGYTF; cdr3_nt: TGTGCCAGCAGTCCGGGACCCACCTATGGCTACACCTTC
j_call: TRBJ1-1; v_call: TRBV12-3/TRBV12-4; clone_size: few; d_call: -; cdr3_aa: CASSLGHLEAFF; cdr3_nt: TGTGCCAGCAGTTTGGGACACCTCGAAGCTTTCTTT
j_call: TRBJ2-7; v_call: TRBV27; clone_size: once; d_call: -; cdr3_aa: CASSVIRYEQYF; cdr3_nt: TGTGCCAGCAGCGTGATCCGTTACGAGCAGTACTTC
j_call: TRBJ2-4; v_call: TRBV6-5; clone_size: -; d_call: -; cdr3_aa: CASSYSYSDSGIQYF; cdr3_nt: TGTGCCAGCAGTTACTCATACTCCGACTCCGGCATTCAGTACTTC
j_call: TRBJ2-5; v_call: TRBV5-1; clone_size: -; d_call: -; cdr3_aa: CASSMWTNLQETQYF; cdr3_nt: TGCGCCAGCAGCATGTGGACTAACCTCCAAGAGACCCAGTACTTC
j_call: TRBJ1-2; v_call: TRBV5-8; clone_size: -; d_call: -; cdr3_aa: CASSSDGRNYGYTF; cdr3_nt: TGTGCCAGCAGCTCGGACGGACGTAACTATGGCTACACCTTC
j_call: TRBJ1-2; v_call: TRBV9; clone_size: -; d_call: -; cdr3_aa: CASSDGGGYGYTF; cdr3_nt: TGTGCCAGCAGCGACGGGGGCGGGTATGGCTACACCTTC
j_call: TRBJ2-7; v_call: TRBV3-1/TRBV3-2; clone_size: -; d_call: TRBD2; cdr3_aa: CASSRAGDSYEQYF; cdr3_nt: TGTGCCAGCAGCCGGGCGGGGGATTCCTACGAGCAGTACTTC
j_call: TRBJ2-2; v_call: TRBV9; clone_size: -; d_call: -; cdr3_aa: CASSVRRETGELFF; cdr3_nt: TGTGCCAGCAGCGTAAGGAGGGAGACCGGGGAGCTGTTTTTT
j_call: TRBJ1-5; v_call: TRBV18; clone_size: -; d_call: -; cdr3_aa: CASSPMGTGNSNQPQHF; cdr3_nt: TGTGCCAGCTCACCAATGGGAACAGGCAATAGCAATCAGCCCCAGCATTTT
j_call: TRBJ2-3; v_call: TRBV5-4; clone_size: -; d_call: TRBD2; cdr3_aa: CASRAVAGDLTDTQYF; cdr3_nt: TGTGCCAGCAGGGCCGTAGCGGGGGACCTCACAGATACGCAGTATTTT
j_call: TRBJ1-1; v_call: TRBV20-1; clone_size: -; d_call: -; cdr3_aa: CSGTLNTEAFF; cdr3_nt: TGCAGCGGGACTTTGAACACTGAAGCTTTCTTT
j_call: TRBJ2-1; v_call: TRBV27; clone_size: once; d_call: -; cdr3_aa: CASSLIWGGNKQFF; cdr3_nt: TGTGCCAGCAGTTTAATCTGGGGGGGCAATAAGCAGTTCTTC